Below are 4 T cell receptor beta chains sequenced from a single sample in a study of blood T cell repertoires in COVID-19. The protocol was immunoSEQ multiplex PCR, while the TCRdb copy is restricted to in-frame clones and leaves out a portion. The table records about 52,000 clones, approximately 80% of them present only once. The sample taken for sequencing was peripheral blood. Every receptor here comes from a man aged 70 or older with active COVID-19.

The CDR3 bases are TGTGCCAGCAGTTACTCAGGGGCAGGGAACACTGAAGCTTTCTTT. It codes for CASSYSGAGNTEAFF. V usage is TRBV6-5 and J usage is TRBJ1-1; tentative D call: TRBD1 (5 bases). The V gene lost 0 bases and the J gene lost 1 base, with 9 bases spanning the gap. Germline CDR1 reads MNHEY; CDR2 reads SVGAGI. This CDR3 has 15 residues.

The rearrangement links TRBV19 to TRBJ1-4; 12 bases map to TRBD1. J lost 4 bases, V lost 9 bases, and 9 bases had no gene match. CDR1 is LNHDA and CDR2 is SQIVND in the germline V gene (reference sequence). This CDR3 is 16 amino acids long. The CDR3: CASRDRGQLGNEKLFF. CDR3 nucleotides: TGTGCCAGCCGGGACAGGGGGCAGCTAGGTAATGAAAAACTGTTTTTT.

This clone was counted once. The J gene is TRBJ2-1, the V gene TRBV6-5; 13 nucleotides match TRBD2. CDR3 length: 15 amino acids. Germline CDR1 reads MNHEY; CDR2 reads SVGAGI. With 5 bases clipped from V and 3 bases from J, the junction kept 1 base outside the gene matches. CDR3 nucleotides: TGTGCCAGCAGTAGGACTAGCGGGGGCTACAATGAGCAGTTCTTC. This sequence encodes CASSRTSGGYNEQFF.

The J gene is TRBJ1-4, the V gene TRBV20-1; the match to TRBD1 covers 7 bases. The CDR3 loop spans 15 amino acids. V was pared by 3 bases and J by 3 bases, with 7 bases of the junction left unmatched. Per the germline V gene, CDR1 is DFQATT and CDR2 is SNEGSKA (reference sequence). CDR3 amino acids: CSASKTTGPNEKLFF. The CDR3 nucleotides read TGCAGTGCTAGTAAAACGACAGGGCCTAATGAAAAACTGTTTTTT.